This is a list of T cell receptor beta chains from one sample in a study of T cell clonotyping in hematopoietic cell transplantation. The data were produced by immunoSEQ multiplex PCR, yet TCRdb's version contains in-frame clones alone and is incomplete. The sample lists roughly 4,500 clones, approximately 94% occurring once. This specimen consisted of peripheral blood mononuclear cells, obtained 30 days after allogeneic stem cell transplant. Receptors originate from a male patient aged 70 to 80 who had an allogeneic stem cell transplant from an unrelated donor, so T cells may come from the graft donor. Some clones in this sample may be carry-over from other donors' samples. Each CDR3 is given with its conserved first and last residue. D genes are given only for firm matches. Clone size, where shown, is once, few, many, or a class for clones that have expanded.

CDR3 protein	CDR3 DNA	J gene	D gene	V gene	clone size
CASNQDMSHEQFF	TGTGCCAGCAACCAGGACATGTCCCATGAGCAGTTCTTC	TRBJ2-1	-	TRBV5-4	-
CASSLEGTAYEQYF	TGTGCCAGCAGCTTAGAGGGGACGGCCTACGAGCAGTACTTC	TRBJ2-7	-	TRBV7-2	-
CASSAHKRYQETQYF	TGTGCCAGCAGCGCTCACAAGCGGTACCAAGAGACCCAGTACTTC	TRBJ2-5	-	TRBV5-6	-
CASRGSPRADTQYF	TGTGCCAGCAGAGGTAGCCCGAGGGCAGATACGCAGTATTTT	TRBJ2-3	-	TRBV27	-
CASSSGQNTEAFF	TGTGCCAGCAGTTCGGGACAGAACACTGAAGCTTTCTTT	TRBJ1-1	-	TRBV27	-
CATSTRTSGLGYTF	TGTGCCACCAGCACCCGGACCTCTGGGTTAGGCTACACCTTC	TRBJ1-2	-	TRBV15	-
CASSLWTAHEQYF	TGTGCCAGCAGCTTATGGACAGCTCACGAGCAGTACTTC	TRBJ2-7	-	TRBV5-6	-
CSVATPRDYGYTF	TGCAGCGTTGCCACACCTCGGGACTATGGCTACACCTTC	TRBJ1-2	-	TRBV29-1	-
CASREQGDADTQYF	TGTGCCAGCAGGGAACAGGGTGACGCAGATACGCAGTATTTT	TRBJ2-3	-	TRBV6-4	-
CASGTAYNEQFF	TGTGCCAGCGGAACAGCCTACAATGAGCAGTTCTTC	TRBJ2-1	-	TRBV28	-
CSSTERDTIYF	TGCAGCTCCACCGAAAGGGACACCATATATTTT	TRBJ1-3	-	TRBV29-1	-
CASSSLQDATNEKLFF	TGTGCCAGCAGTTCACTGCAGGATGCAACTAATGAAAAACTGTTTTTT	TRBJ1-4	-	TRBV28	-
CASSDSPRDRNYGYTF	TGTGCCAGCAGTGACTCCCCCAGGGACCGTAACTATGGCTACACCTTC	TRBJ1-2	-	TRBV6-4	once
CASSVGTGNSPLHF	TGTGCCAGCAGCGTCGGGACAGGGAATTCACCCCTCCACTTT	TRBJ1-6	TRBD1	TRBV6-4	-
CASSFGGTEAFF	TGTGCCAGCAGCTTTGGGGGCACTGAAGCTTTCTTT	TRBJ1-1	-	TRBV5-6	-
CAYRRDGSETQYF	TGTGCCTACAGGCGAGACGGTTCGGAGACCCAGTACTTC	TRBJ2-5	-	TRBV2	-
CASSPRRQGAGGELFF	TGTGCCAGCAGCCCCCGGAGACAGGGGGCAGGCGGGGAGCTGTTTTTT	TRBJ2-2	TRBD1	TRBV7-3	once
CASSDQADASGANVLTF	TGCGCCAGCAGTGATCAAGCGGACGCCTCTGGGGCCAACGTCCTGACTTTC	TRBJ2-6	-	TRBV10-1	-
CASRKTDNQPQHF	TGTGCCAGCCGAAAGACAGACAATCAGCCCCAGCATTTT	TRBJ1-5	-	TRBV27	-
CASSPSQRGGTDTQYF	TGTGCCAGCAGCCCCTCCCAGCGGGGGGGCACAGATACGCAGTATTTT	TRBJ2-3	TRBD2	TRBV7-6	-
CASSTRRAGGTYEQYF	TGTGCCAGTAGTACCCGCCGGGCAGGGGGAACGTACGAGCAGTACTTC	TRBJ2-7	TRBD1	TRBV19	-
CAWSPGGMDEKLFF	TGTGCCTGGAGTCCAGGGGGCATGGATGAAAAACTGTTTTTT	TRBJ1-4	TRBD1	TRBV30	-
CASSLSYNEQFF	TGTGCCAGCAGCTTGTCATACAATGAGCAGTTCTTC	TRBJ2-1	-	TRBV5-6	once
CASSLGNYEQYF	TGTGCCAGCAGTTTAGGGAACTACGAGCAGTACTTC	TRBJ2-7	-	TRBV27	-
CASLRTPSADTEAFF	TGCGCCAGCCTGAGGACCCCGTCCGCGGACACTGAAGCTTTCTTT	TRBJ1-1	-	TRBV5-1	-
CASSWAGRNNSPLHF	TGTGCCAGCAGTTGGGCCGGGAGGAATAATTCACCCCTCCACTTT	TRBJ1-6	-	TRBV6-5	-
CASSSPEDRGYEQYF	TGTGCCAGCAGCTCCCCAGAGGACAGGGGGTACGAGCAGTACTTC	TRBJ2-7	TRBD1	TRBV7-6	-
CASSLGDRYQPQHF	TGTGCCAGCAGCTTAGGGGACAGGTATCAGCCCCAGCATTTT	TRBJ1-5	TRBD1	TRBV7-9	-
CAWSGPTPGNTIYF	TGTGCCTGGAGTGGGCCCACGCCTGGAAACACCATATATTTT	TRBJ1-3	-	TRBV30	-
CASSLVAVYEQYF	TGTGCCAGCAGCTTAGTAGCAGTCTACGAGCAGTACTTC	TRBJ2-7	-	TRBV7-9	-
CASSELAFGGDTQYF	TGTGCCAGCAGTGAACTAGCGTTTGGGGGGGATACGCAGTATTTT	TRBJ2-3	-	TRBV6-1	-
CASSPPETDSSYEQYF	TGTGCCAGCTCACCACCGGAGACAGATAGCTCCTACGAGCAGTACTTC	TRBJ2-7	-	TRBV18	-
CASSSSRGEQYF	TGTGCCAGCAGCTCTTCCAGGGGCGAGCAGTACTTC	TRBJ2-7	-	TRBV11-3	-
CATTSGYEQYF	TGTGCCACCACCAGCGGGTACGAGCAGTACTTC	TRBJ2-7	-	TRBV30	-
CASSETRDLAYEQYF	TGTGCCAGCAGTGAAACTAGAGATCTTGCCTACGAGCAGTACTTC	TRBJ2-7	-	TRBV6-1	few
CASSPLPGQRHYGYTF	TGTGCCAGCAGCCCTCTTCCGGGACAGAGACACTATGGCTACACCTTC	TRBJ1-2	TRBD1	TRBV2	-
CASSLSLAGTDTQYF	TGCGCCAGCAGCTTGTCCCTAGCGGGGACAGATACGCAGTATTTT	TRBJ2-3	TRBD2	TRBV5-1	-
CASSARDRSSYEQYF	TGTGCCAGCAGCGCTCGGGACAGAAGCTCCTACGAGCAGTACTTC	TRBJ2-7	TRBD1	TRBV7-9	-
CASSRSGWSYNSPLHF	TGTGCCAGCTCACGGTCCGGATGGTCCTATAATTCACCCCTCCACTTT	TRBJ1-6	-	TRBV18	once
CASGRPQPQHF	TGTGCCAGCGGACGGCCCCAGCCCCAGCATTTT	TRBJ1-5	-	TRBV2	-
CASSPLPWANTGELFF	TGTGCCAGCAGCCCTTTGCCTTGGGCGAACACCGGGGAGCTGTTTTTT	TRBJ2-2	-	TRBV7-3	once
CASSLKDRGWTGANVLTF	TGCGCCAGCAGCTTGAAGGACAGGGGGTGGACTGGGGCCAACGTCCTGACTTTC	TRBJ2-6	TRBD1	TRBV5-1	-
CASQYRGNQPQHF	TGTGCCAGTCAGTACAGGGGAAATCAGCCCCAGCATTTT	TRBJ1-5	TRBD1	TRBV28	-
CASSYSSGSVTGELFF	TGTGCCAGCAGTTACTCTAGCGGGAGTGTGACCGGGGAGCTGTTTTTT	TRBJ2-2	TRBD2	TRBV6-5	-
CSVVGQGTWGYTF	TGCAGCGTTGTGGGACAGGGGACGTGGGGCTACACCTTC	TRBJ1-2	TRBD1	TRBV29-1	-